The 9 T cell receptor beta chains below come from one sample, sequenced in a study of T cell responses to AZD1222 COVID-19 vaccine. The method was immunoSEQ multiplex PCR; TCRdb's version includes in-frame clones alone and lacks a portion of them. The repertoire has roughly 110,000 clones, around 91% of them found once; the top ten carry 20% to 25%. Sequences were derived from peripheral blood, sampled on day 0 of AZD1222 vaccination. The source of these receptors is an adult in good health.

This chain uses TRBV6-5 with TRBJ1-3, with D possibly matching TRBD1 (6 bases). Trimming left V 7 bases short and J 2 bases short, with 12 bases between. The CDR3 consists of 14 residues. Germline CDR1 is MNHEY and CDR2 is SVGAGI. The CDR3 DNA reads as TGTGCCAGCACCGCAGACAGGACTGGAAACACCATATATTTT. It codes for CASTADRTGNTIYF.

The chain recombines TRBV3-1 (or the pseudogene TRBV3-2) with TRBJ1-5; D is perhaps TRBD1 (6 bases). CDR1 LGHDT and CDR2 YNNKEL come from the germline V gene (reference sequence). Between the trimmed V and J ends, which lost 1 base and 9 bases, there was a span of 13 bases. CDR3 size: 14 residues. DNA for the CDR3: TGTGCCAGCAGCCAAGGCAGGCCACAGGGGCCCCAGCATTTT. It encodes CASSQGRPQGPQHF.

The chain couples TRBV25-1 to TRBJ2-3; 11 bases are a match to TRBD2. CDR3 length: 17 amino acids. V shed 2 bases, J shed 5 bases, and the junction held 9 bases outside the gene matches. Germline assignment: CDR1 MGHDK and CDR2 SYGVNS. The CDR3 reads CASSEPRVLAGEDTQYF. As DNA, the CDR3 is TGTGCCAGCAGTGAACCCCGGGTACTAGCGGGGGAAGATACGCAGTATTTT.

This clone was seen only once. This rearrangement joins TRBV6-5 to TRBJ1-5; D may be TRBD1 (6 bases). V lost 4 bases to trimming and J lost 1 base, with 11 bases between them. The CDR3 totals 15 residues. The germline V gene encodes CDR1 MNHEY and CDR2 SVGAGI. CDR3 bases: TGTGCCAGCAGTTTTGTTGGACAGAGCAATCAGCCCCAGCATTTT. This codes for CASSFVGQSNQPQHF.

The chain recombines TRBV7-9 with TRBJ1-4; D ambiguous. CDR1 is SEHNR, CDR2 FQNEAQ, per germline (reference sequence). The CDR3 runs 13 residues. Trimming removed 5 bases at V and 4 bases at J, with 8 bases between. The CDR3 DNA is TGTGCCAGCAGCACGAACAGTAATGAAAAACTGTTTTTT. This translates into CASSTNSNEKLFF.

This chain uses TRBV3-1 (or the pseudogene TRBV3-2) with TRBJ2-5, with D hard to call. In germline, CDR1 is LGHDT, CDR2 YNNKEL (reference sequence). The V end was cut by 0 bases, the J end by 3 bases, with 8 bases between. CDR3 length: 14 amino acids. Here the CDR3 reads CASSQDRAEETQYF. CDR3 in DNA: TGTGCCAGCAGCCAAGATAGGGCAGAAGAGACCCAGTACTTC.

This chain's CDR3 is CATSRDGRDYGYTF. Here the CDR3 DNA reads TGTGCCACCAGCAGAGATGGACGTGATTATGGCTACACCTTC. This chain links TRBV15 with TRBJ1-2; D remains ambiguous. V lost 0 bases and J 5 bases, leaving 10 bases between the germline ends. The V gene's germline CDR1 is LNHNV and CDR2 YYDKDF (reference sequence). The CDR3 is made up of 14 amino acids.

The chain recombines TRBV3-1 (or the pseudogene TRBV3-2) with TRBJ1-2; no clear D gene. There are 14 residues in the CDR3. Germline lookup yields CDR1 LGHDT and CDR2 YNNKEL (reference sequence). The ends were cut back, 2 bases at V and 8 bases at J, with 15 bases in the middle. The CDR3 spells CASSQHNWGGGYTF. The DNA of the CDR3 is TGTGCCAGCAGCCAACATAATTGGGGAGGCGGCTACACCTTC.

V usage is TRBV7-3 and J usage is TRBJ1-2; 9 bases align to TRBD1. Germline trimming cut 2 bases from V and 1 base from J; bases unmatched to any gene: 2. Germline V gives CDR1 SGHTA, CDR2 FQGTGA. The CDR3 loop spans 15 amino acids. The CDR3 nucleotides read TGTGCCAGCAGCTTAGGGGGACAGGGTAACTATGGCTACACCTTC. The encoded protein is CASSLGGQGNYGYTF.